This TCR beta chain is from a study of CD8 T cells in ankylosing spondylitis. Germline trimming cut 5 bases from V and 7 bases from J; bases unmatched to any gene: 14. Germline V CDR1 and CDR2: DFQATT, SNEGSKA (reference sequence). The CDR3 is made up of 16 amino acids. For TCR beta, libraries came from quantitative 5'-RACE with molecular barcodes. MiXCR, run by TCRdb on the 5' RACE reads, gives a single entry per CDR3 protein. The sample shows 350,000 or so distinct CDR3 sequences, approximately 10% of them seen only once. The rearrangement uses TRBV20-1 and TRBJ2-1, with 10 bases identical to TRBD2. This TCR was sampled from a female donor with ankylosing spondylitis or in good health (not recorded which). The sample taken for sequencing was blood, either unsorted or a sorted T cell fraction (not recorded which). CDR3 sequence (DNA): TGCAGTGCTCCCCAGATAGCGGGAGGCCTGAGGAATGAGCAGTTCTTC. Its translation is CSAPQIAGGLRNEQFF.